A single sample is the source of the 6 T cell receptor beta chains below, sequenced in a study of cytomegalovirus exposure and HLA in healthy donors. With 60 Vbeta and 13 Jbeta primers, the PCR was carried out. Measured with immunoSEQ multiplex PCR; TCRdb has only the in-frame clones, and not every one. The sample has roughly 48,000 clones; around 70% are singletons. Sequenced input: PBMCs. The receptors shown here come from a young woman in good health and CMV-seronegative.

The chain joins TRBV28 to TRBJ1-2; 8 bases agree with TRBD1. Trimming removed 5 bases from V and 0 bases from J; junction bases left unmatched: 11. Germline lookup yields CDR1 MDHEN and CDR2 SYDVKM. This CDR3 comprises 17 residues. Written as DNA, the CDR3 is TGTGCCAGCAGTATACCCAAAGGGACAGGTTCTAACTATGGCTACACCTTC. This sequence encodes CASSIPKGTGSNYGYTF.

V and J are TRBV6-1 and TRBJ2-5; TRBD1 matches 7 bases. Germline loops: CDR1 MNHNS, CDR2 SASEGT. The CDR3 runs 15 residues. The V gene end was trimmed by 2 bases and the J gene end by 7 bases; junction bases not matched to a gene: 10. For the CDR3, the DNA is TGTGCCAGCAGTGAAATAGGGGGCTGGGCAGGGACCCAGTACTTC. Its protein is CASSEIGGWAGTQYF.

The chain recombines TRBV6-1 with TRBJ1-1; no clear D gene. The CDR3 consists of 12 residues. V was shortened by 5 bases and J by 8 bases, with 12 bases between the two germline ends. Germline CDR1 and CDR2: MNHNS and SASEGT. The chain's CDR3 is CASSIQGGEAFF. CDR3 DNA: TGTGCCAGCAGTATACAAGGCGGCGAAGCTTTCTTT.

The chain uses TRBV28 and TRBJ2-2; D remains unclear. The germline CDR1 and CDR2 sequences are MDHEN and SYDVKM. Trimming left V 3 bases short and J 3 bases short, with 5 bases between. This CDR3 has 13 amino acids. The CDR3 spells CASSFVHTGELFF. The CDR3 nucleotides are TGTGCCAGCAGTTTCGTTCACACCGGGGAGCTGTTTTTT.

This clone was found a few times. The gene calls are TRBV6-4 and TRBJ2-3; 9 bases match TRBD2. The CDR3 extends over 14 amino acids. V shed 4 bases, J shed 1 base, and the junction held 0 bases outside the gene matches. The germline V gene has CDR1 MRHNA and CDR2 SNTAGT. The CDR3 sequence is CASSASGGTDTQYF. CDR3 bases: TGTGCCAGCAGTGCTAGCGGGGGCACAGATACGCAGTATTTT.

This rearrangement joins TRBV9 to TRBJ2-7; possible D gene TRBD2, 6 bases. The length of the CDR3 is 14 residues. V was pared by 3 bases and J by 0 bases, with 10 bases between. From germline, CDR1 is SGDLS and CDR2 YYNGEE. CDR3 bases: TGTGCCAGCAGCGCCGGGGACTCCTCCTACGAGCAGTACTTC. Translating it yields CASSAGDSSYEQYF. The full variable domain, its missing parts supplied by reference TRBV9 and TRBJ2-7, is DSGVTQTPKHLITATGQRVTLRCSPRSGDLSVYWYQQSLDQGLQFLIQYYNGEERAKGNILERFSAQQFPDLHSELNLSSLELGDSALYFCASSAGDSSYEQYFGPGTRLTVT.